Shown below are 14 T cell receptor beta chains from a single sample sequenced in a study of T cell responses to AZD1222 COVID-19 vaccine. Generated by immunoSEQ multiplex PCR, the TCRdb table keeps only in-frame clones and is missing some. The sample lists about 190,000 clones, 90% to 95% occurring once. The input for sequencing was peripheral blood, taken on day 0 of AZD1222 vaccination. These receptors came from an adult in good health.

The CDR3 bases are TGTGCCAGCAGCTTAGATTTGATAAATGAGCAGTTCTTC. Its protein product is CASSLDLINEQFF. This chain uses TRBV13 with TRBJ2-1; D gene uncertain. Germline CDR1 is PRHDT and CDR2 is FYEKMQ (reference sequence). V gave up 1 base and J gave up 7 bases, with 8 bases separating them. CDR3 size: 13 residues.

The J gene is TRBJ1-4, the V gene TRBV24-1; D gene uncertain. From germline, CDR1 is KGHDR and CDR2 SFDVKD. This CDR3 contains 15 residues. V lost 4 bases to trimming and J lost 5 bases, with 13 bases between them. The CDR3 nucleotides are TGTGCCACCAGTGACCGTAGAGAGACCAATGAAAAACTGTTTTTT. Amino acids: CATSDRRETNEKLFF.

The chain couples TRBV2 to TRBJ1-4, with unresolved D. CDR3 length: 13 residues. The germline gives CDR1 SNHLY, CDR2 FYNNEI. V was cut by 6 bases and J by 4 bases, with 9 bases left in between. CDR3 nucleotides: TGTGCCAGCAGATGGCAGCTTAATGAAAAACTGTTTTTT. Encoded protein: CASRWQLNEKLFF. Using reference TRBV2 and TRBJ1-4 for the parts outside the CDR3, the full variable domain is EPEVTQTPSHQVTQMGQEVILRCVPISNHLYFYWYRQILGQKVEFLVSFYNNEISEKSEIFDDQFSVERPDGSNFTLKIRSTKLEDSAMYFCASRWQLNEKLFFGSGTQLSVL.

J is TRBJ2-7 and V is TRBV6-6, with 7 bases identical to TRBD2. Germline assignment: CDR1 MNHNY and CDR2 SVGAGI (reference sequence). The CDR3 covers 15 residues. The V segment lost 4 bases and the J segment 3 bases; nucleotides outside the gene matches: 9. The CDR3 DNA is TGTGCCAGCAGTTTCCAGCGGGAACTTGTCTACGAGCAGTACTTC. It encodes CASSFQRELVYEQYF.

The chain is built from TRBV7-3 and TRBJ2-2, with 7 positions matching TRBD2. Per the germline V gene, CDR1 is SGHTA and CDR2 is FQGTGA. This CDR3 is 15 amino acids long. V lost 1 base and J lost 4; bases outside the gene matches: 3. CDR3: CASSLKAGSTGELFF. In DNA, the CDR3 is TGTGCCAGCAGCTTAAAAGCGGGATCCACCGGGGAGCTGTTTTTT.

The count of this clone is one. The gene calls are TRBV5-1 and TRBJ2-2; 8 nucleotides align to TRBD1. With 4 bases clipped from V and 0 bases from J, the junction kept 8 bases outside the gene matches. Per the germline V gene, CDR1 is SGHRS and CDR2 is YFSETQ. The CDR3 totals 17 residues. CDR3 DNA sequence: TGCGCCAGCAGCCCCCGTCCAGGGGGCGCGAACACCGGGGAGCTGTTTTTT. Amino acid sequence: CASSPRPGGANTGELFF. The entire variable domain, with the rest obtained from reference TRBV5-1 and TRBJ2-2, is as follows: KAGVTQTPRYLIKTRGQQVTLSCSPISGHRSVSWYQQTPGQGLQFLFEYFSETQRNKGNFPGRFSGRQFSNSRSEMNVSTLELGDSALYLCASSPRPGGANTGELFFGEGSRLTVL.

The genes are TRBV5-1 and TRBJ2-7; TRBD1 matches 7 bases. There are 14 residues in the CDR3. Per the germline V gene, CDR1 is SGHRS and CDR2 is YFSETQ. Losses at the gene ends were 1 base for V and 2 bases for J; bases not matched to a gene: 3. CDR3 in amino acids: CASSLLGGTYEQYF. CDR3 DNA: TGCGCCAGCAGCTTGTTAGGGGGCACCTACGAGCAGTACTTC.

V gene TRBV9 combines with J gene TRBJ1-5, with 7 bases that match TRBD1. V dropped 4 bases and J dropped 6; count of bases not matched to a gene: 7. CDR3 length: 14 residues. CDR1 and CDR2 from the germline V gene are SGDLS and YYNGEE. The CDR3: CASSPGRGSQPQHF. The CDR3 DNA is TGTGCCAGCAGCCCCGGCAGGGGGAGTCAGCCCCAGCATTTT. The whole variable domain, remainder taken from reference TRBV9 and TRBJ1-5, is DSGVTQTPKHLITATGQRVTLRCSPRSGDLSVYWYQQSLDQGLQFLIQYYNGEERAKGNILERFSAQQFPDLHSELNLSSLELGDSALYFCASSPGRGSQPQHFGDGTRLSIL.

The rearrangement joins TRBV3-1 (or the pseudogene TRBV3-2) to TRBJ1-2; no firm D call. Germline assignment: CDR1 LGHDT and CDR2 YNNKEL (reference sequence). CDR3 length: 13 amino acids. Trimming took 7 bases from V and 2 from J, leaving 11 bases between them. This CDR3 is CASTGSWNYGYTF. The CDR3, as DNA: TGTGCCAGCACGGGGAGCTGGAACTATGGCTACACCTTC.

The rearrangement joins TRBV28 to TRBJ1-2; tentatively, D is TRBD1 (5 bases). Trimming left V 5 bases short and J 4 bases short, with 14 bases between. Germline CDR1 reads MDHEN; CDR2 reads SYDVKM. The CDR3 is made up of 14 amino acids. This CDR3 reads CASSPVGDPYGYTF. CDR3 DNA: TGTGCCAGCAGTCCGGTAGGGGATCCCTATGGCTACACCTTC.

The chain is built from TRBV27 and TRBJ2-3; possibly TRBD1 or TRBD2 for D (5 bases each). Germline lookup yields CDR1 MNHEY and CDR2 SMNVEV (reference sequence). This CDR3 is built from 16 residues. V lost 5 bases and J 0 bases, leaving 15 bases between the germline ends. The CDR3 DNA follows: TGTGCCAGCAGTGCCCGGGGCGGTGCTAGCACAGATACGCAGTATTTT. Translation gives CASSARGGASTDTQYF.

The rearrangement uses TRBV5-6 and TRBJ1-1, with D unresolved. The CDR3 runs to 16 residues. V shed 3 bases and J shed 9 bases, with 24 bases lying between them. Germline V lookup: CDR1 SGHDT, CDR2 YYEEEE. The CDR3 here is CASSYRRLGPEAKAFF. The CDR3 DNA reads TGTGCCAGCAGCTATCGGCGCCTTGGGCCTGAGGCGAAAGCTTTCTTT.

The chain is built from TRBV20-1 and TRBJ2-7, with 12 bases matching TRBD2. Looked up from germline, CDR1 is DFQATT and CDR2 is SNEGSKA (reference sequence). The CDR3 sequence is 16 residues long. The junction had 8 bases not matched to a gene; V was cut back by 3 bases and J by 2 bases. The CDR3 DNA follows: TGCAGTGCTAGTGAGGTGACTAGCGGGAGTCCCTACGAGCAGTACTTC. Translated, it gives CSASEVTSGSPYEQYF.

The chain employs TRBV7-9 and TRBJ2-6, with a possible D match to TRBD2 (6 bases). From germline, CDR1 is SEHNR and CDR2 FQNEAQ (reference sequence). Trimming took 5 bases from V and 1 from J, leaving 9 bases between them. The CDR3 runs to 15 residues. CDR3 residues: CASSGGESGANVLTF. Here the CDR3 DNA reads TGTGCCAGCAGCGGAGGGGAATCTGGGGCCAACGTCCTGACTTTC.